This T cell receptor (beta chain) appears in the sequencing data of a study of blood T cell repertoires in COVID-19. The length of the CDR3 is 16 residues. V shed 5 bases and J 2 bases; nucleotides not matched to a gene: 8. From germline, CDR1 is LNHDA and CDR2 SQIVND (reference sequence). Assay used: immunoSEQ multiplex PCR; TCRdb lists only in-frame clones, some missing. This repertoire shows about 310,000 clones, around 90% found once; its top ten account for 1% to 1.5%. The chain links TRBV19 to TRBJ1-5; 8 bases match TRBD1. Sequenced material: peripheral blood. This receptor was taken from a man in his 70s with acute or convalescent COVID-19. CDR3 protein: CASSGGRGPGNQPQHF. The CDR3 DNA follows: TGTGCCAGTAGTGGTGGCAGGGGGCCGGGCAATCAGCCCCAGCATTTT.